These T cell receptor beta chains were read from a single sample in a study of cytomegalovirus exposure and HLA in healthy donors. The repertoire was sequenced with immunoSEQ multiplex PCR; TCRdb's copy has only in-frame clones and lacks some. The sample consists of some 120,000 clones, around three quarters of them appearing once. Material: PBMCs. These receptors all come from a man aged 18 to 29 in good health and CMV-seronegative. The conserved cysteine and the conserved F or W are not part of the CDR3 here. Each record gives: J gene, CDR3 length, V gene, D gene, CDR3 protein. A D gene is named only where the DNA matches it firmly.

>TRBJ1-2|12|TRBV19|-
ASSIVAGNYGYT
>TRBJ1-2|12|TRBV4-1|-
ASSQLLANYGYT
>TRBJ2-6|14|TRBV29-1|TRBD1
SVGQGLPSGANVLT
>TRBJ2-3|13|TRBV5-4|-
ASSLGGGSTDTQY
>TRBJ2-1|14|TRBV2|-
ASSEREFGGRNEQF
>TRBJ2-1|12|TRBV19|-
ASSKPPNRDEQF
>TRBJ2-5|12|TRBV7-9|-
ASSLRGPRETQY
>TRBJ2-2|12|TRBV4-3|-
ASSNKRNTGELF
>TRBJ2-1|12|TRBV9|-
ASSSGSSYNEQF
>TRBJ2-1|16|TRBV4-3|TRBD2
ASSRWLSSGSSYNEQF
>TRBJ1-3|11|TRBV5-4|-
ASQSGPGDTIY